Below, 25 T cell receptor beta chains from the same sample are listed, as sequenced in a study of OX40 agonist ivuxolimab in advanced cancers. Assay: immunoSEQ multiplex PCR; the TCRdb copy retains only in-frame clones and omits some. The sample lists tens of thousands of clones, roughly 87% seen once, with around 46% in the top ten. The sample in question was CD4+ or CD8+ T cells sorted from blood, obtained in a trial of the OX40 agonist ivuxolimab. These receptor sequences come from an adult with an advanced solid tumor such as melanoma, head and neck, liver or kidney cancer.

This chain links TRBV5-6 with TRBJ2-7, with D perhaps TRBD1 (7 bases). The germline V gene encodes CDR1 SGHDT and CDR2 YYEEEE. The CDR3 has 15 residues. V gave up 4 bases and J gave up 4 bases, with 18 bases separating them. In DNA, the CDR3 is TGTGCCAGCAGCCCGGGACAGCGACTAGTTTACGAGCAGTACTTC. It codes for CASSPGQRLVYEQYF.

The chain has TRBV11-2 and TRBJ2-1, with D unresolved. Germline V gene sequence: CDR1 SGHAT, CDR2 FQNNGV. Trimming removed 6 bases from V and 0 bases from J, with 12 bases in between. This CDR3 has 15 amino acids. The CDR3 nucleotides read TGTGCCAGCAGGCGGACCGAGAGCTCCTACAATGAGCAGTTCTTC. The encoded protein is CASRRTESSYNEQFF.

This clone came up once. The rearrangement links TRBV7-3 to TRBJ2-5; TRBD2 matches at 9 bases. The CDR3 extends over 16 amino acids. Germline V gene lookup returns CDR1 SGHTA and CDR2 FQGTGA. V was clipped by 2 bases and J by 1 base; unmatched bases: 5. The DNA of the CDR3 is TGTGCCAGCAGCTTATGGGTAGCGGGGGTCCAAGAGACCCAGTACTTC. Translating gives CASSLWVAGVQETQYF.

CDR3 protein: CASSPGTSGTYEQYF. Written as DNA, the CDR3 is TGTGCCAGCAGCCCCGGGACTAGCGGCACCTACGAGCAGTACTTC. The V and J genes are TRBV7-2 and TRBJ2-7; 11 nucleotides align to TRBD2. Germline lookup yields CDR1 SGHTA and CDR2 FQGNSA. Trimming took 5 bases from V and 2 from J; bases not matched to a gene: 5. The length of the CDR3 is 15 residues.

The genes are TRBV9 and TRBJ2-5; 10 nucleotides line up with TRBD1. The CDR3 totals 14 residues. The germline V gene encodes CDR1 SGDLS and CDR2 YYNGEE. Unmatched junction bases numbered 4, after V lost 3 bases and J lost 5 bases. The CDR3 region has the DNA TGTGCCAGCAGCGCGGACAGGGGGTCGGAGACCCAGTACTTC. This codes for CASSADRGSETQYF.

The V and J genes are TRBV19 and TRBJ1-5; D is ambiguous. Trimming took off 1 base at V and 7 bases at J, with 14 bases between the two ends. Germline values: CDR1 LNHDA, CDR2 SQIVND (reference sequence). The CDR3 has 15 residues. The CDR3 sequence is CASSIVPGGWQPQHF. CDR3 DNA sequence: TGTGCCAGTAGTATAGTTCCAGGAGGGTGGCAGCCCCAGCATTTT.

The rearrangement links TRBV19 to TRBJ1-5; D is uncertain. Per germline, CDR1 LNHDA and CDR2 SQIVND (reference sequence). The V and J ends lost 6 bases and 3 bases respectively, with 12 bases between them. The CDR3 totals 14 residues. CDR3 protein: CASRDTDANQPQHF. DNA of the CDR3: TGTGCCAGTAGAGACACCGATGCCAATCAGCCCCAGCATTTT.

This clone has more than one count but fewer than ten. The rearrangement joins TRBV4-1 to TRBJ1-1; D gene uncertain. The V end was cut by 0 bases, the J end by 1 base, with 6 bases between. Germline assignment: CDR1 MGHRA and CDR2 YSYEKL. The CDR3 spans 14 residues. The CDR3, as DNA: TGCGCCAGCAGCCAAGATGTAAGGAACACTGAAGCTTTCTTT. Translating it yields CASSQDVRNTEAFF.

The V call is TRBV6-1, the J call TRBJ2-3, with 11 bases that match TRBD2. The CDR3 is made up of 15 amino acids. Losses at the gene ends were 4 bases for V and 6 bases for J; bases not matched to a gene: 6. Germline V CDR1 and CDR2: MNHNS, SASEGT. The CDR3: CASSGSSGGFDTQYF. The CDR3 DNA follows: TGTGCCAGCAGTGGGTCTAGCGGGGGGTTTGATACGCAGTATTTT.

The gene calls are TRBV19 and TRBJ2-2; 9 bases fit TRBD1. Looked up from germline, CDR1 is LNHDA and CDR2 is SQIVND (reference sequence). The V gene end was trimmed by 6 bases and the J gene end by 6 bases; junction bases not matched to a gene: 5. The CDR3 is 14 amino acids. The CDR3 reads CASRGTGSAGELFF. In DNA form, the CDR3 reads TGTGCCAGTAGAGGGACAGGGTCCGCCGGGGAGCTGTTTTTT.

This clone was seen a single time. This chain links TRBV29-1 with TRBJ2-5, with D perhaps TRBD2 (5 bases). V lost 8 bases, J lost 4 bases, and 17 bases lay in between. Germline values: CDR1 SQVTM, CDR2 ANQGSEA. The CDR3 loop spans 13 amino acids. DNA for the CDR3: TGCAGCTCCCGGGATTGGGGAATAGAGACCCAGTACTTC. Amino acid sequence: CSSRDWGIETQYF.

V usage is TRBV11-2 and J usage is TRBJ2-2; perhaps TRBD2 as D (6 bases). The CDR3 totals 14 residues. The V gene lost 9 bases and the J gene lost 4 bases, with 15 bases spanning the gap. CDR1 and CDR2 from the germline V gene are SGHAT and FQNNGV. CDR3 coding DNA: TGTGCCAGTACGGGGGTCCTCCTCACCGGGGAGCTGTTTTTT. Amino acid sequence: CASTGVLLTGELFF.

This chain joins TRBV5-5 and TRBJ1-5; no clear D. CDR1 is SGHKS and CDR2 is YYEKEE in the germline V gene (reference sequence). The V end lost 0 bases, the J end lost 4 bases, and 11 bases lay between the germline ends. The CDR3 has 15 amino acids. CDR3 sequence: CASSLEGQANQPQHF. DNA of the CDR3: TGTGCCAGCAGCTTGGAAGGGCAGGCAAATCAGCCCCAGCATTTT. The variable domain in full, with the rest retrieved from reference TRBV5-5 and TRBJ1-5, is DAGVTQSPTHLIKTRGQQVTLRCSPISGHKSVSWYQQVLGQGPQFIFQYYEKEERGRGNFPDRFSARQFPNYSSELNVNALLLGDSALYLCASSLEGQANQPQHFGDGTRLSIL.

J is TRBJ1-1 and V is TRBV11-2; D remains unclear. This CDR3 contains 13 residues. The ends were cut back, 5 bases at V and 8 bases at J, with 15 bases in the middle. Germline loops: CDR1 SGHAT, CDR2 FQNNGV. The CDR3 DNA reads TGTGCCAGCAGCCCGGCTCCGGGCCTCGAAGCTTTCTTT. As protein: CASSPAPGLEAFF.

V gene TRBV19 combines with J gene TRBJ2-1, with D possibly matching TRBD1 (7 bases). V was pared by 6 bases and J by 7 bases, with 16 bases between. The CDR3 runs to 14 residues. CDR1 and CDR2 (germline): LNHDA, SQIVND (reference sequence). CDR3 DNA: TGTGCCAGTAGACCAGGGGGGCCGGTGAATGAGCAGTTCTTC. This translates into CASRPGGPVNEQFF.

This clone appeared once. This chain uses TRBV9 with TRBJ2-2; either TRBD1 or TRBD2 may supply D (7 bases each). The CDR3 is 14 amino acids. Trimming stripped 3 bases from V and 9 bases from J, with 15 bases between. Germline V gives CDR1 SGDLS, CDR2 YYNGEE. The CDR3 spells CASSAQGTKRELFF. CDR3 coding DNA: TGTGCCAGCAGCGCACAGGGGACTAAACGGGAGCTGTTTTTT.

This chain uses TRBV5-1 with TRBJ2-1; 9 bases align to TRBD2. Unmatched junction bases numbered 12, after V lost 3 bases and J lost 5 bases. Germline V gene data show CDR1 as SGHRS and CDR2 as YFSETQ. The CDR3 contains 17 residues. As DNA, the CDR3 is TGCGCCAGCAGCTCGACAGAAGCGGGGGGCTTAAACAATGAGCAGTTCTTC. Translation: CASSSTEAGGLNNEQFF.

This clone showed up just once. This sequence joins TRBV14 and TRBJ2-5; D could derive from TRBD1 or TRBD2 (5 bases each). V lost 1 base, J lost 2 bases, and 8 bases lay in between. The CDR3 is 14 residues long. CDR1 SGHDN and CDR2 FVKESK come from the germline V gene. This chain's CDR3 is CASSQAGGQETQYF. In DNA form, the CDR3 reads TGTGCCAGCAGCCAAGCTGGGGGTCAAGAGACCCAGTACTTC.

This chain connects TRBV2 to TRBJ2-7; 9 positions match TRBD2. The trim removed 8 bases at V and 1 base at J, leaving 6 bases unmatched. The CDR3 has 14 residues. The germline gives CDR1 SNHLY, CDR2 FYNNEI. CDR3 sequence reads: CASDYLAGSYEQYF. For the CDR3, the DNA is TGTGCCAGCGACTATCTAGCGGGGTCCTACGAGCAGTACTTC.

The sample holds a few counts of this clone. The chain combines TRBV5-4 with TRBJ1-4; D is undetermined. The CDR3 length is 14 residues. Per the germline V gene, CDR1 is SGHNT and CDR2 is YYREEE (reference sequence). V shed 6 bases and J shed 6 bases, with 15 bases lying between them. In nucleotides, the CDR3 is TGTGCCAGCAAGGACCAGGTTGAGGATGAAAAACTGTTTTTT. Its translation: CASKDQVEDEKLFF.

The chain has TRBV7-2 and TRBJ2-3; 10 bases match TRBD1. The length of the CDR3 is 19 residues. CDR1 SGHTA and CDR2 FQGNSA come from the germline V gene. V trimming: 2 bases; J trimming: 3 bases; junction bases outside the gene matches: 14. CDR3 amino acids: CASSLPPWDRGIQTDTQYF. In DNA, the CDR3 is TGTGCCAGCAGCTTACCCCCTTGGGACAGGGGAATTCAAACAGATACGCAGTATTTT. Full variable domain (outside the CDR3, taken from reference TRBV7-2 and TRBJ2-3): GAGVSQSPSNKVTEKGKDVELRCDPISGHTALYWYRQSLGQGLEFLIYFQGNSAPDKSGLPSDRFSAERTGGSVSTLTIQRTQQEDSAVYLCASSLPPWDRGIQTDTQYFGPGTRLTVL.

The chain uses TRBV27 and TRBJ2-7, with D maybe TRBD2 (5 bases). The CDR3 runs to 12 residues. V lost 3 bases, J lost 6 bases, and 9 bases lay in between. CDR1 and CDR2 (germline): MNHEY, SMNVEV (reference sequence). The CDR3 protein is CASSFLGSEQYF. The CDR3 coding sequence is TGTGCCAGCAGTTTTTTGGGGAGCGAGCAGTACTTC.

The chain joins TRBV9 to TRBJ2-7, with D possibly called TRBD1 or TRBD2 (6 bases each). The CDR3 is 14 residues long. V lost 2 bases and J lost 2, with 11 bases in between. Per germline, CDR1 SGDLS and CDR2 YYNGEE. In DNA form, the CDR3 reads TGTGCCAGCAGCGTGGATGGGGGGCCCTACGAGCAGTACTTC. Translating gives CASSVDGGPYEQYF. The full variable domain, completed using reference TRBV9 and TRBJ2-7, is DSGVTQTPKHLITATGQRVTLRCSPRSGDLSVYWYQQSLDQGLQFLIQYYNGEERAKGNILERFSAQQFPDLHSELNLSSLELGDSALYFCASSVDGGPYEQYFGPGTRLTVT.

V and J are TRBV9 and TRBJ2-2; possibly TRBD1 or TRBD2 for D (6 bases each). V lost 5 bases to trimming and J lost 0 bases, with 14 bases between them. The germline gives CDR1 SGDLS, CDR2 YYNGEE. The CDR3 runs 16 residues. CDR3: CASRWGRGTNTGELFF. The CDR3 nucleotides read TGTGCCAGCAGATGGGGGCGGGGCACGAACACCGGGGAGCTGTTTTTT.

Remarks on this clone: Other DNA sequences of this sample code for an identical CDR3. This chain uses TRBV27 with TRBJ2-7; maybe TRBD2 (6 bases). V lost 2 bases to trimming and J lost 3 bases, with 8 bases between them. Germline lookup yields CDR1 MNHEY and CDR2 SMNVEV (reference sequence). This CDR3 has 13 residues. This chain's CDR3 is CASSLLGGYEQYF. As DNA, the CDR3 is TGTGCCAGCAGTTTACTGGGGGGCTACGAGCAGTACTTC.